These 5 T cell receptor beta chains share one sample of origin, sequenced in a study of blood T cell repertoires in COVID-19. Produced via immunoSEQ multiplex PCR; TCRdb's table is partial and in-frame only. The top ten hold about 6% of the sample, which has about 280,000 clones, 87% seen once. Sequences were obtained from PBMCs or T cells enriched from blood (not recorded which). All receptors derive from a woman aged 40-49 years who had recovered from COVID-19.

Turning to this clone: The junction shows a germline mismatch at one end, possibly a read error. The V and J genes are TRBV2 and TRBJ1-2; weak D call: TRBD1 (6 bases). The CDR3 covers 11 residues. CDR1 is SNHLY and CDR2 is FYNNEI in the germline V gene. The CDR3 nucleotides are TGTGCCAGCAGTGAAGCGGGGGGGCTGGACTTC. This gives the protein CASSEAGGLDF. The full variable domain, rest sourced from reference TRBV2 and TRBJ1-2, is EPEVTQTPSHQVTQMGQEVILRCVPISNHLYFYWYRQILGQKVEFLVSFYNNEISEKSEIFDDQFSVERPDGSNFTLKIRSTKLEDSAMYFCASSEAGGLDFGSGTRLTVV.

The chain carries TRBV7-2 and TRBJ1-2; D unclear. CDR1 SGHTA and CDR2 FQGNSA come from the germline V gene. V was clipped by 3 bases and J by 8 bases, with 19 bases between them. The CDR3 runs to 15 residues. The CDR3 DNA reads as TGTGCCAGCAGCTTCCGAAACCAGAAGCTCGGGGGCTACACCTTC. The encoded protein is CASSFRNQKLGGYTF.

This clone was seen just once. The chain uses TRBV9 and TRBJ1-5; no reliable D call. CDR1 is SGDLS and CDR2 is YYNGEE in the germline V gene. The CDR3 extends over 13 amino acids. Between the trimmed V and J ends, which lost 0 bases and 9 bases, there was a span of 10 bases. CDR3 coding DNA: TGTGCCAGCAGCGTAGGAGGAGAGGGGCCCCAGCATTTT. It yields the protein CASSVGGEGPQHF.

This sequence joins TRBV20-1 and TRBJ2-1; TRBD2 matches at 12 bases. The junction had 7 bases not matched to a gene; V was cut back by 3 bases and J by 10 bases. CDR1 DFQATT and CDR2 SNEGSKA come from the germline V gene (reference sequence). The CDR3 consists of 14 residues. CDR3 nucleotides: TGCAGTGCTAGTGGACTAGCGGGACTACGAGAGCAGTTCTTC. This translates into CSASGLAGLREQFF.

V and J are TRBV28 and TRBJ2-7, with a possible D match to TRBD2 (7 bases). The CDR3 runs 14 residues. Germline CDR1 and CDR2: MDHEN and SYDVKM. V was trimmed by 3 bases and J by 4 bases, leaving 13 bases between them. The CDR3 DNA sequence: TGTGCCAGCAGTTTGGGGAGGGGGGAGTACGAGCAGTACTTC. It specifies CASSLGRGEYEQYF.